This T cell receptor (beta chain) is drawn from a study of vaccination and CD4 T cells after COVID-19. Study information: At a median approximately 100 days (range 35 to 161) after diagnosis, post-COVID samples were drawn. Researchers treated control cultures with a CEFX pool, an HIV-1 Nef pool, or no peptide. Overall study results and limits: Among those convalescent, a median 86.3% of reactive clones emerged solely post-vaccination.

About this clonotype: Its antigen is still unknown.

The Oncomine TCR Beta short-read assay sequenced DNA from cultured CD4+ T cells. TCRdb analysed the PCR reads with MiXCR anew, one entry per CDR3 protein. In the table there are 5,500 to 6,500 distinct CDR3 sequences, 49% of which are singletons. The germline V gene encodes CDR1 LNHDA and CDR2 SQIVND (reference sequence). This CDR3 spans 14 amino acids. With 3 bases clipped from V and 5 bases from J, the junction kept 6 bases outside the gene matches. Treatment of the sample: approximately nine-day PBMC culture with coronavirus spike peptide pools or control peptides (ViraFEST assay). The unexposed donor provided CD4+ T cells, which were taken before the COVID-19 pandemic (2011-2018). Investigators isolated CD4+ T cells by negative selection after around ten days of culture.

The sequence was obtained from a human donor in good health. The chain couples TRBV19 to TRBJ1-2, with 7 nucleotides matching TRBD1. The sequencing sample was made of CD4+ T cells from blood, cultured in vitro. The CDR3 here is CASSIIGTVYGYTF. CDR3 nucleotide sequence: TGTGCCAGTAGTATCATCGGGACAGTTTATGGCTACACCTTC.